The 8 T cell receptor beta chains in this list originate from one sample, sequenced in a study of blood T cells in healthy people across ages. The use of a sample-barcoded 5' primer and a J-beta primer mix characterized a second PCR of about 6 to 12 cycles. TCRdb re-analysed the 5' RACE reads in MiXCR, keeping a single row per CDR3 protein. The sample contains 550,000 to 600,000 distinct CDR3 sequences, under 55% of which appear only once. The sequencing sample was made of blood. The origin of the receptors is a man older than 75 in good health.

The rearrangement links TRBV7-2 to TRBJ2-1, with D perhaps being TRBD1 or TRBD2 (5 bases each). The CDR3 runs to 13 residues. CDR1 is SGHTA and CDR2 is FQGNSA in the germline V gene. The V gene lost 5 bases and the J gene lost 12 bases, with 17 bases spanning the gap. The CDR3 bases are TGTGCCAGCAGCATGGCTCCGGGACGGATGCAGTTCTTC. Translating gives CASSMAPGRMQFF.

The chain is built from TRBV7-8 and TRBJ2-5; D is unresolved. Trimming took off 3 bases at V and 2 bases at J, with 16 bases between the two ends. From germline, CDR1 is SGHVS and CDR2 FQNEAQ. The CDR3 sequence is 16 residues long. CDR3 coding DNA: TGTGCCAGCAGCTTTATGGGCGTCGGGCTTCAAGAGACCCAGTACTTC. This gives the protein CASSFMGVGLQETQYF.

The chain carries TRBV12-3 or TRBV12-4 and TRBJ1-2; D gene ambiguous. V was clipped by 6 bases and J by 5 bases, with 19 bases between them. The CDR3 extends over 15 amino acids. CDR3 DNA sequence: TGTGCCAGCAGCCCCCCCCGGGGTAGCGAATATGGCTACACCTTC. Its translation: CASSPPRGSEYGYTF.

The J gene is TRBJ2-4, the V gene TRBV9, with TRBD2 matching 8 bases. Per the germline V gene, CDR1 is SGDLS and CDR2 is YYNGEE. CDR3 length equals 12 residues. V shed 4 bases, J shed 7 bases, and the junction held 1 base outside the gene matches. The CDR3 nucleotides read TGTGCCAGCAGCCCGGGGGGGAACATTCAGTACTTC. Translating it yields CASSPGGNIQYF.

This chain uses TRBV27 with TRBJ2-7, with a tentative D call TRBD2 (5 bases). The length of the CDR3 is 15 residues. Germline CDR1 reads MNHEY; CDR2 reads SMNVEV (reference sequence). V lost 0 bases and J lost 2, with 11 bases in between. The CDR3 sequence: CASSLSPSNPYEQYF. Written as DNA, the CDR3 is TGTGCCAGCAGTTTATCTCCTAGCAACCCCTACGAGCAGTACTTC.

This clonotype was seen a handful of times. The chain joins TRBV6-6 to TRBJ2-3; tentative D call: TRBD2 (6 bases). The ends were cut back, 8 bases at V and 2 bases at J, with 14 bases in the middle. This CDR3 region has 14 residues. Germline V CDR1 and CDR2: MNHNY, SVGAGI (reference sequence). In nucleotides, the CDR3 is TGTGCCAGCCTTCGGGACTCCAACACAGATACGCAGTATTTT. It translates to CASLRDSNTDTQYF.

J is TRBJ1-2 and V is TRBV7-2; 10 nucleotides align to TRBD1. CDR3 length equals 16 residues. The trim removed 3 bases at V and 8 bases at J, leaving 12 bases unmatched. Germline loops: CDR1 SGHTA, CDR2 FQGNSA. The CDR3 DNA follows: TGTGCCAGCAGCTTTGGTTCCAACGACAGGGGGCGCGGCTACACCTTC. Protein: CASSFGSNDRGRGYTF.

The chain couples TRBV27 to TRBJ2-1, with D hard to call. V lost 4 bases and J 10 bases, leaving 8 bases between the germline ends. Germline CDR1 and CDR2: MNHEY and SMNVEV (reference sequence). The CDR3 spans 11 residues. Here the CDR3 reads CASSYVGEQFF. As DNA, the CDR3 is TGTGCCAGCAGTTATGTAGGCGAGCAGTTCTTC.